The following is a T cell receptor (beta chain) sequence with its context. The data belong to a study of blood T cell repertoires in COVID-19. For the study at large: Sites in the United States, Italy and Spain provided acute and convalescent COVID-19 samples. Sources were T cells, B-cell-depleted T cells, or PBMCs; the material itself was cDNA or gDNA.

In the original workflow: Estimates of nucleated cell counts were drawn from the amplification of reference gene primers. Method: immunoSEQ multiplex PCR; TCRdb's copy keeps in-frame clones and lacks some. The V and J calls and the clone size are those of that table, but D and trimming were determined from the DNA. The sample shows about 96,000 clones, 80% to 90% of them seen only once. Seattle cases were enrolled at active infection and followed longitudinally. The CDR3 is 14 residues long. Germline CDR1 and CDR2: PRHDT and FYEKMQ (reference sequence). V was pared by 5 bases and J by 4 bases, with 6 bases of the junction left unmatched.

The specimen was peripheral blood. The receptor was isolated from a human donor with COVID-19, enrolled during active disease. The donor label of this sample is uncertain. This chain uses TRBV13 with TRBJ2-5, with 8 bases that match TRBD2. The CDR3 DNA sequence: TGTGCCAGCAGCGCCCCGGGGGGGGCAGAGACCCAGTACTTC. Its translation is CASSAPGGAETQYF.